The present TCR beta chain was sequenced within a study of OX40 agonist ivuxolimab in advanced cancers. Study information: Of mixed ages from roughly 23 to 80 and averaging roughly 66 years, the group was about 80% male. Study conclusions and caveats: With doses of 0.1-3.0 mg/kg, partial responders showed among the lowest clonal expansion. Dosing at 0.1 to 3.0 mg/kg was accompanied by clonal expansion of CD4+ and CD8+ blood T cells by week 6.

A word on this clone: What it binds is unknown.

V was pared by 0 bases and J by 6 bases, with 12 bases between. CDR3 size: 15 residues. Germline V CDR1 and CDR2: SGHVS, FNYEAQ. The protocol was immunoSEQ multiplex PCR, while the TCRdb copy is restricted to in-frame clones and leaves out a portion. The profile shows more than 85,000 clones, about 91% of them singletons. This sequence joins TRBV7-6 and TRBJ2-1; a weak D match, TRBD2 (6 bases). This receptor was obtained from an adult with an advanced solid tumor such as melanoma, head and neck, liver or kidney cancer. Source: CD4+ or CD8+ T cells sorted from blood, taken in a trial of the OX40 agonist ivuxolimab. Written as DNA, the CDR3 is TGTGCCAGCAGCTTAGCGGCGGGATGGGGCAATGAGCAGTTCTTC. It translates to CASSLAAGWGNEQFF.